Listed below are T cell receptor beta chains from one sample, sequenced in a study of neoadjuvant anti-PD-1 for oral cavity cancer. Sequencing was performed with immunoSEQ multiplex PCR; in TCRdb, only in-frame clones are kept and a portion is missing. The sample consists of about 72,000 clones, around four fifths of them appearing once. The sequences come from PBMCs, collected before nivolumab (anti-PD-1) treatment. These receptors came from a person aged 40-85 years with oral cavity squamous cell carcinoma. CDR3s include the opening cysteine and the closing phenylalanine or tryptophan. Each record gives: clone size, V gene, J gene, D gene, CDR3 DNA, CDR3 protein. The D gene is left open where the match is weak. Size values are once, few and many counts, or a class for expanded clones, and some rows have none.

NA,TRBV2,TRBJ2-7,TRBD1,TGTGCCAGCAGTGAAGCGTTCGGGACAGATGACTACGAGCAGTACTTC,CASSEAFGTDDYEQYF
NA,TRBV13,TRBJ1-1,NA,TGTGCCAGCAGCTCTGCCGCAGCAGGATATCCGAACACTGAAGCTTTCTTT,CASSSAAAGYPNTEAFF
NA,TRBV29-1,TRBJ2-1,NA,TGCAGCGTTTTACAGGGACTATACAATGAGCAGTTCTTC,CSVLQGLYNEQFF
NA,TRBV5-1,TRBJ2-5,NA,TGCGCCAGCAGCTTGGGGCCCGAGAGGGAGCTGGAGACCCAGTACTTC,CASSLGPERELETQYF
NA,TRBV7-3,TRBJ2-1,TRBD2,TGTGCCAGCAGCTTACAGCCTAGCGGGAGTGGCATGCACAATGAGCAGTTCTTC,CASSLQPSGSGMHNEQFF
NA,TRBV28,TRBJ1-5,NA,TGTGCCAGCAGGATAAATAGCAATCAGCCCCAGCATTTT,CASRINSNQPQHF
once,TRBV10-2,TRBJ2-7,TRBD1,TGCGCCAGCCAACTCACCTCGGGACAGGGGTACGAGCAGTACTTC,CASQLTSGQGYEQYF
NA,TRBV28,TRBJ1-5,NA,TGTGCCAGCAGCCTAACCCCAGCAGGGTTGGGACAGCCCCAGCATTTT,CASSLTPAGLGQPQHF
NA,TRBV5-1,TRBJ2-7,NA,TGCGCCAGCAGCTTGGACGCACCGGGACTCCCTACCGAGCAGTACTTC,CASSLDAPGLPTEQYF
NA,TRBV2,TRBJ1-2,TRBD1,TGTGCCAGCCGGCAGACAGGGACCCTAGGCTACACCTTC,CASRQTGTLGYTF
NA,TRBV7-9,TRBJ1-1,NA,TGTGCCAGCAGCCTCAGGGGTACTGAAGCTTTCTTT,CASSLRGTEAFF
NA,TRBV11-1,TRBJ2-4,NA,TGTGCCAGCAGCTCCCTGGGGCACGAAAACATTCAGTACTTC,CASSSLGHENIQYF
NA,TRBV27,TRBJ1-5,NA,TGTGCCAGCAGGGCCATTGTGGGGGGAAGCAATCAGCCCCAGCATTTT,CASRAIVGGSNQPQHF
NA,TRBV29-1,TRBJ2-1,NA,TGCAGCGTTGAAGACGGGCGGGACCTCCTGAATGAGCAGTTCTTC,CSVEDGRDLLNEQFF
NA,TRBV6-1,TRBJ1-5,NA,TGTGCCAGCAGTGAATTGCCTCGGGGGGTCGGTAGCAATCAGCCCCAGCATTTT,CASSELPRGVGSNQPQHF
once,TRBV4-1,TRBJ1-2,NA,TGCGCCAGCAGCCTCTCCTTGGGGACTCAAGCTAACTATGGCTACACCTTC,CASSLSLGTQANYGYTF
NA,TRBV2,TRBJ1-1,NA,TGTGCCAGCAGTGAGTTGGAAATGAACACTGAAGCTTTCTTT,CASSELEMNTEAFF
NA,TRBV5-1,TRBJ2-7,TRBD2,TGCGCCAGCGGTCGGGGCCAGACTAGCGGGATAAGCGAGCAGTACTTC,CASGRGQTSGISEQYF
NA,TRBV11-2,TRBJ1-1,NA,TGTGCCAGCAGCTTAGCCAGGACGAACACTGAAGCTTTCTTT,CASSLARTNTEAFF
NA,TRBV5-1,TRBJ2-5,NA,TGCGCCAGCAGCTCCCAAGAGACCCAGTACTTC,CASSSQETQYF
NA,TRBV5-1,TRBJ2-3,TRBD1,TGCGCCAGCAGCTTGGAGATGGGACAGGCGTTCACAGATACGCAGTATTTT,CASSLEMGQAFTDTQYF
NA,TRBV11-1,TRBJ2-1,NA,TGTGCCAGCAGCTTAGAGTCAGGAGCCTACAATGAGCAGTTCTTC,CASSLESGAYNEQFF
NA,TRBV7-9,TRBJ1-2,NA,TGTGCCAGCACCTGGGGGAATCTCGGCTACACCTTC,CASTWGNLGYTF